Reported below is one T cell receptor (beta chain). Its target is unknown. Via MiXCR, TCRdb re-called the reads, giving one row per CDR3 protein. Here the sample spans over 250,000 distinct CDR3 sequences, 25% being singletons. This record belongs to a study of T cell repertoires in cytomegalovirus infection. About the study: Public TCR beta signature analysis indicated the presence of both CMV infection and matching HLA type.

General study findings and limits: There were HLA-C-restricted CMV-specific TCR beta clonotypes dominating the ex vivo response. Accumulated public TCR beta family frequency recognized individuals carrying CMV together with the relevant HLA.

V was pared by 5 bases and J by 0 bases, with 13 bases between. This CDR3 comprises 16 residues. Germline V gene data show CDR1 as LNHDA and CDR2 as SQIVND (reference sequence). This chain connects TRBV19 to TRBJ1-4; D remains ambiguous. The sample consisted of PBMCs. This receptor was identified in a human donor in good health (CMV status not recorded). Some clones in this sample may be carry-over from other donors' samples. The CDR3 DNA reads TGTGCCAGTAGTTGGAGCAAGTTCGCAACTAATGAAAAACTGTTTTTT. It yields the protein CASSWSKFATNEKLFF.